This is a list of T cell receptor beta chains from one sample in a study of monozygotic twins with cystic fibrosis. TCRdb's copy holds only in-frame clones and misses some; the assay was immunoSEQ multiplex PCR. Seen here are about 15,000 clones, 90% to 95% observed once, and the top ten hold 8% to 9.5%. What was sequenced was blood. The receptors come from a girl aged 2 to 10 with cystic fibrosis. The CDR3 runs from the conserved cysteine through the conserved F or W. Fields, in order: J gene, V gene, CDR3 protein.

J: TRBJ1-5
V: TRBV6-6
CDR3: CASSPQARGNQPQHF

J: TRBJ1-2
V: TRBV9
CDR3: CASSAGDINYGYTF

J: TRBJ2-1
V: TRBV27
CDR3: CASRLGFNEQFF

J: TRBJ2-2
V: TRBV4-1
CDR3: CASSGPSRDRAPGELFF

J: TRBJ1-2
V: TRBV19
CDR3: CASASPTGGLGYTF

J: TRBJ2-1
V: TRBV20-1
CDR3: CSAGWQFF

J: TRBJ2-3
V: TRBV27
CDR3: CASSPPFWSVGDTQYF

J: TRBJ2-2
V: TRBV4-3
CDR3: CASNTGVRSGELFF

J: TRBJ1-4
V: TRBV15
CDR3: CATSRSPTELTNEKLFF

J: TRBJ2-7
V: TRBV6-6
CDR3: CASNNRDRGLYEQYF

J: TRBJ2-7
V: TRBV27
CDR3: CASSSGTELYEQYF

J: TRBJ2-2
V: TRBV2
CDR3: CASSNPGTSGQVAPGELFF

J: TRBJ2-2
V: TRBV2
CDR3: CASSWEAYRANTGELFF

J: TRBJ2-1
V: TRBV5-1
CDR3: CASTNQGHEQFF

J: TRBJ2-2
V: TRBV19
CDR3: CASSGTGNTGELFF

J: TRBJ2-4
V: TRBV19
CDR3: CASTRESSEVLVDKNIQYF

J: TRBJ1-1
V: TRBV19
CDR3: CVGEGAQDSNTEAFF

J: TRBJ2-3
V: TRBV5-6
CDR3: CASSFLAGTTDTQYF